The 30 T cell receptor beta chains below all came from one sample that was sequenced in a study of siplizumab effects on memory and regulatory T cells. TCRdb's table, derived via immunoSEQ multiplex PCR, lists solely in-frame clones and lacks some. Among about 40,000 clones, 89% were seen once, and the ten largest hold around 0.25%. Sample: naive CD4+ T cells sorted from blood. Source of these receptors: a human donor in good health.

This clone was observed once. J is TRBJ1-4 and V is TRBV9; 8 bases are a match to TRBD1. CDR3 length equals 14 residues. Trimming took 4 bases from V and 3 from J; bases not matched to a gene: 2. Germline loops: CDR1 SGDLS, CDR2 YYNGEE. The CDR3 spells CASSPGQANEKLFF. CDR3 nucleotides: TGTGCCAGCAGCCCGGGACAGGCTAATGAAAAACTGTTTTTT.

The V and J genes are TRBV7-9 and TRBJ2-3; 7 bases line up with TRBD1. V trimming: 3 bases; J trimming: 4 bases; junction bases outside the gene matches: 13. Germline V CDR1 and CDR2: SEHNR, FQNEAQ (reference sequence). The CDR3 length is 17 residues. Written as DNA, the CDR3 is TGTGCCAGCAGCTTTTTAGTAGACAGGGCTGTCCCAGATACGCAGTATTTT. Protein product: CASSFLVDRAVPDTQYF.

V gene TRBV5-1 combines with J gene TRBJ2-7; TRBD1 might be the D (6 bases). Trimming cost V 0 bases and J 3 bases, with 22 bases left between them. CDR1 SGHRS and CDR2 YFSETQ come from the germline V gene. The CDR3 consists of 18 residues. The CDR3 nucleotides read TGCGCCAGCAGCTTGGCCTCGGGGACCAGGGGAAAAGTCTACGAGCAGTACTTC. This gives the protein CASSLASGTRGKVYEQYF.

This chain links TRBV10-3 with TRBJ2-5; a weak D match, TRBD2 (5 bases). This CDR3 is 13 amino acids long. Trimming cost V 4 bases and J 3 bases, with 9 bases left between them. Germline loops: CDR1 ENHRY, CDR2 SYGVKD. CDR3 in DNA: TGTGCCATCAGTGCAGCGGAGGAAGAGACCCAGTACTTC. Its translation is CAISAAEEETQYF.

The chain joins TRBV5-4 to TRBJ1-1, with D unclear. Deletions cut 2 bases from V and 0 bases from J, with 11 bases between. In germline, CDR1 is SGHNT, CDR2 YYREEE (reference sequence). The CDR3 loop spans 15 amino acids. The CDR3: CASSFDGLLNTEAFF. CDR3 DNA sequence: TGTGCCAGCAGCTTCGACGGACTACTGAACACTGAAGCTTTCTTT. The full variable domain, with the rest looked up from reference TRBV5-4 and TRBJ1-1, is ETGVTQSPTHLIKTRGQQVTLRCSSQSGHNTVSWYQQALGQGPQFIFQYYREEENGRGNFPPRFSGLQFPNYSSELNVNALELDDSALYLCASSFDGLLNTEAFFGQGTRLTVV.

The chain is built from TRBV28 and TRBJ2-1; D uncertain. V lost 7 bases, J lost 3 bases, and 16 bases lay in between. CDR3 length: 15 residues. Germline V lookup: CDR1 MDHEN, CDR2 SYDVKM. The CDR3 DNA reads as TGTGCCAGCACCCCTAGGTTACGCAACTACAATGAGCAGTTCTTC. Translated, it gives CASTPRLRNYNEQFF.

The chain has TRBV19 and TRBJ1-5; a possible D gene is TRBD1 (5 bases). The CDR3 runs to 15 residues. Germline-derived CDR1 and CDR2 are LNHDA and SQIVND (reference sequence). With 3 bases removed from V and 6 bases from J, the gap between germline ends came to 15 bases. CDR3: CASSIGQGGVQPQHF. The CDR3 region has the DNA TGTGCCAGTAGTATCGGGCAGGGTGGGGTTCAGCCCCAGCATTTT.

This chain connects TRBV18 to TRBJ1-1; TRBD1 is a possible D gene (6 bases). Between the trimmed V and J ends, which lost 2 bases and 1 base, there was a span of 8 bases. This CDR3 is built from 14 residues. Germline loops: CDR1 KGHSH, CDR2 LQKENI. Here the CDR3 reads CASSPGGRNTEAFF. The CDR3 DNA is TGTGCCAGCTCACCAGGGGGCCGGAACACTGAAGCTTTCTTT.

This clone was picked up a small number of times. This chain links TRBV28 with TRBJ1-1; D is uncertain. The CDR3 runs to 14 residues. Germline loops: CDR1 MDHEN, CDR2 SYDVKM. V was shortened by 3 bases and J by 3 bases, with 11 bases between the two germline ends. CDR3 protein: CASSLARIYTEAFF. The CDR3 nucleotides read TGTGCCAGCAGTTTGGCCAGGATTTACACTGAAGCTTTCTTT. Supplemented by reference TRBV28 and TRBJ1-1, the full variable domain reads DVKVTQSSRYLVKRTGEKVFLECVQDMDHENMFWYRQDPGLGLRLIYFSYDVKMKEKGDIPEGYSVSREKKERFSLILESASTNQTSMYLCASSLARIYTEAFFGQGTRLTVV.

The chain's CDR3 is CASSLGYSQPQHF. As DNA, the CDR3 is TGTGCCAGCTCATTAGGGTACAGTCAGCCCCAGCATTTT. The chain has TRBV6-4 and TRBJ1-5; D is ambiguous. Germline lookup yields CDR1 MRHNA and CDR2 SNTAGT. The CDR3 length is 13 residues. The V end was cut by 8 bases, the J end by 6 bases, with 14 bases between.

As DNA, the CDR3 is TGTGCCAGCAGCCCAAGGACAGGGGGCAGCACAGATACGCAGTATTTT. It specifies CASSPRTGGSTDTQYF. V usage is TRBV11-3 and J usage is TRBJ2-3, with 11 nucleotides matching TRBD1. CDR1 is SGHNT, CDR2 YENEEA, per germline. The CDR3 is 16 residues long. With V trimmed by 5 bases and J by 0 bases, 4 bases remained unmatched.

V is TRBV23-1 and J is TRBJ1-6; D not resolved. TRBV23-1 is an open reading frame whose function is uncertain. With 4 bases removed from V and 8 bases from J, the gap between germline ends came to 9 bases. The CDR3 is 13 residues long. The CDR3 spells CASSLIADSPLHF. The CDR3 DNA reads TGCGCCAGCAGTCTCATCGCGGATTCACCCCTCCACTTT.

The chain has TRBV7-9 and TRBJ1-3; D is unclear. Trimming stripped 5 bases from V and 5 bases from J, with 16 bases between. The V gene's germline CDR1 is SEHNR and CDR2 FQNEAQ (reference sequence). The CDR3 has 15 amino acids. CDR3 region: CASSPILRTRNTIYF. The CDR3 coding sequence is TGTGCCAGCAGCCCAATTTTGAGGACGCGAAACACCATATATTTT.

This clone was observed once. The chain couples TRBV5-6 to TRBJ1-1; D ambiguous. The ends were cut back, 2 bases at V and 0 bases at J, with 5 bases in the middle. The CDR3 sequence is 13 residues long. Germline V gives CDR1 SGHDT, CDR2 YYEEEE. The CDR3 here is CASSFSLNTEAFF. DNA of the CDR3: TGTGCCAGCAGCTTCAGTTTGAACACTGAAGCTTTCTTT.

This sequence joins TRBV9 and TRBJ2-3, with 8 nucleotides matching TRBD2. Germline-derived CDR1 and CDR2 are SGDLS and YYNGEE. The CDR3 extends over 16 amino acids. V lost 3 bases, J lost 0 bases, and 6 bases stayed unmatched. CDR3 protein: CASSGETSASTDTQYF. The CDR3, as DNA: TGTGCCAGCAGCGGAGAGACTAGCGCGAGCACAGATACGCAGTATTTT.

The CDR3: CASRVDLVGSPLHF. CDR3 nucleotide sequence: TGTGCCAGCAGAGTTGACCTGGTCGGTTCACCCCTCCACTTT. The chain links TRBV7-9 to TRBJ1-6; D not resolved. The CDR3 is 14 residues long. Trimming took 6 bases from V and 9 from J, leaving 15 bases between them. Germline CDR1 reads SEHNR; CDR2 reads FQNEAQ (reference sequence).

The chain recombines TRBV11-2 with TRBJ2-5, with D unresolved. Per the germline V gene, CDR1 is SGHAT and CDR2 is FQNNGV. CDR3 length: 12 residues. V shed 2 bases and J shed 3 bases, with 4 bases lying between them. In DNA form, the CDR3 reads TGTGCCAGCAGCTTATGGGAAGAGACCCAGTACTTC. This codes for CASSLWEETQYF.

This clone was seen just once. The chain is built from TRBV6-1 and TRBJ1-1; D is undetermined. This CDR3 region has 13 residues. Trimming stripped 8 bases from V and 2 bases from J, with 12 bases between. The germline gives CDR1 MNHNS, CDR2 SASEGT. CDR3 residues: CASHPSSNTEAFF. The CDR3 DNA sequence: TGTGCCAGCCACCCCTCCTCAAACACTGAAGCTTTCTTT.

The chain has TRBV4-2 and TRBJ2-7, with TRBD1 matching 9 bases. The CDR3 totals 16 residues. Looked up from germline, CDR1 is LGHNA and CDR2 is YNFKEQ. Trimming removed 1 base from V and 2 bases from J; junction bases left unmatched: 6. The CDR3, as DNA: TGTGCCAGCAGCCAAGTTGTCGGGACAGGGACCTACGAGCAGTACTTC. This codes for CASSQVVGTGTYEQYF.

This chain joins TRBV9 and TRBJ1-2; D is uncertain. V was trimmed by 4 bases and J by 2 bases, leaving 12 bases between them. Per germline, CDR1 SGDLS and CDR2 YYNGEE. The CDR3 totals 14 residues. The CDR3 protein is CASSPDRPNYGYTF. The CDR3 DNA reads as TGTGCCAGCAGCCCGGACCGCCCAAACTATGGCTACACCTTC.

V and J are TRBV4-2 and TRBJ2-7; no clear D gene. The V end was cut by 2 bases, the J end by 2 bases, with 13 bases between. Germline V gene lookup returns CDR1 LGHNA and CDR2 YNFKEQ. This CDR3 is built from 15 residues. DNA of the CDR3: TGTGCCAGCAGCCAATTAACGTCGAAACCCTACGAGCAGTACTTC. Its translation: CASSQLTSKPYEQYF.

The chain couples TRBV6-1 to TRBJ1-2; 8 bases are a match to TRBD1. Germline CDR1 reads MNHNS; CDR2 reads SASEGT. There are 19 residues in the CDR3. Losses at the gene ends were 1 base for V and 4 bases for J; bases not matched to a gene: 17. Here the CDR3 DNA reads TGTGCCAGCAGTGAAGGGACAGGGCAGTTCATAATGAGGGGCTATGGCTACACCTTC. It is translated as CASSEGTGQFIMRGYGYTF.

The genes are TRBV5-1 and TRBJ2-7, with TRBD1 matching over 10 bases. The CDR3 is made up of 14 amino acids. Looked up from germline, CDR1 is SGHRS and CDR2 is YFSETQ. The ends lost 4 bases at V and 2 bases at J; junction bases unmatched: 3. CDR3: CASSQGQGPYEQYF. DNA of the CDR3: TGCGCCAGCAGCCAGGGACAGGGGCCCTACGAGCAGTACTTC.

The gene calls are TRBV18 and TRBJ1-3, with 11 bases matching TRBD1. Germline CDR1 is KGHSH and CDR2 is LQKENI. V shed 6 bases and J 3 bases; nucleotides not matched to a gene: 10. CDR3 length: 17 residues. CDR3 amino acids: CASSNYGQGARGNTIYF. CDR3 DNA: TGTGCCAGCTCTAATTACGGACAGGGGGCGCGTGGAAACACCATATATTTT. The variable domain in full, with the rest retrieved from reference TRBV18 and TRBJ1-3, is NAGVMQNPRHLVRRRGQEARLRCSPMKGHSHVYWYRQLPEEGLKFMVYLQKENIIDESGMPKERFSAEFPKEGPSILRIQQVVRGDSAAYFCASSNYGQGARGNTIYFGEGSWLTVV.

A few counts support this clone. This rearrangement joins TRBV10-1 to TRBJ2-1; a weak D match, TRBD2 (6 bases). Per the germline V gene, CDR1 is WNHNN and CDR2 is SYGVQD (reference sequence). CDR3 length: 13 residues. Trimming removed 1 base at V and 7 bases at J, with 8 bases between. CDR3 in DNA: TGCGCCAGCAGTGAGTTTGGACTAAATGAGCAGTTCTTC. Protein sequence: CASSEFGLNEQFF.

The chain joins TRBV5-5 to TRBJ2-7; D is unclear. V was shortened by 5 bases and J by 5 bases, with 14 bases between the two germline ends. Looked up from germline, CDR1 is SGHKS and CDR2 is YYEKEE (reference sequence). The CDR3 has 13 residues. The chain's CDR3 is CASSSTERNEQYF. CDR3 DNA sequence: TGTGCCAGCAGTTCCACAGAACGTAACGAGCAGTACTTC. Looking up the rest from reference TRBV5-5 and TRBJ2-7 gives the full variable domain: DAGVTQSPTHLIKTRGQQVTLRCSPISGHKSVSWYQQVLGQGPQFIFQYYEKEERGRGNFPDRFSARQFPNYSSELNVNALLLGDSALYLCASSSTERNEQYFGPGTRLTVT.

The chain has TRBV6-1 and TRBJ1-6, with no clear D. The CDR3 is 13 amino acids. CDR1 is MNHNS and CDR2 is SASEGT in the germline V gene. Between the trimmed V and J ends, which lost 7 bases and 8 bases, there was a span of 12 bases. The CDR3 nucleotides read TGTGCCAGCATCACCCGACGGGATTCACCCCTCCACTTT. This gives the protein CASITRRDSPLHF.

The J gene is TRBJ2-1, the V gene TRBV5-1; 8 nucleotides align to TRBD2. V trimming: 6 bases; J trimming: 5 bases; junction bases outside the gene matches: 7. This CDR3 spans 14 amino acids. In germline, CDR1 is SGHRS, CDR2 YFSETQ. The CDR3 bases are TGCGCCAGCAACCCCGGGGGGGCAGACAATGAGCAGTTCTTC. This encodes CASNPGGADNEQFF. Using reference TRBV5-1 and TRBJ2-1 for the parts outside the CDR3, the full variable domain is KAGVTQTPRYLIKTRGQQVTLSCSPISGHRSVSWYQQTPGQGLQFLFEYFSETQRNKGNFPGRFSGRQFSNSRSEMNVSTLELGDSALYLCASNPGGADNEQFFGPGTRLTVL.

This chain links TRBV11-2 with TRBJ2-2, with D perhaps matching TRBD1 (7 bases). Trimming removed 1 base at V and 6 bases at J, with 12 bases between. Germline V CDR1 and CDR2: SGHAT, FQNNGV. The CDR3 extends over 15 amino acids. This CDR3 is CASSLAGGRAGELFF. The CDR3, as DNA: TGTGCCAGCAGCTTAGCAGGGGGGCGCGCCGGGGAGCTGTTTTTT.

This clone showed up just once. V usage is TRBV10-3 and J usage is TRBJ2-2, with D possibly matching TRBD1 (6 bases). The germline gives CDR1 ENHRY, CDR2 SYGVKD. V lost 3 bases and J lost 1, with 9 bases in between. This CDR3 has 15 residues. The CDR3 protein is CAISEQGENTGELFF. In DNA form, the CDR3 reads TGTGCCATCAGTGAACAGGGAGAGAACACCGGGGAGCTGTTTTTT.